A single sample gave rise to the 28 T cell receptor beta chains below, sequenced in a study of cytomegalovirus exposure and HLA in healthy donors. Researchers ran the PCR with 60 Vbeta and 13 Jbeta primers. Only in-frame clones appear in the TCRdb table, and some are missing; sequencing was by immunoSEQ multiplex PCR. The profile covers about 92,000 clones, with around 85% appearing a single time and approximately 1.3% taken by the ten largest. Sequenced sample: PBMCs. Every receptor here comes from a girl aged 2 to 9 in good health and CMV-seropositive.

This chain joins TRBV30 and TRBJ2-1, with 11 positions matching TRBD2. The length of the CDR3 is 15 residues. The V segment lost 5 bases and the J segment 8 bases; nucleotides outside the gene matches: 11. Germline V gives CDR1 GTSNPN, CDR2 SVGIG (reference sequence). The CDR3, as DNA: TGTGCCTGGTCGCCACTAGCGGGAGTTGCCGATGAGCAGTTCTTC. Its protein product is CAWSPLAGVADEQFF.

The CDR3 here is CASGSQAGVLISSYNEQFF. The CDR3 bases are TGTGCCAGCGGAAGTCAAGCGGGGGTTTTGATAAGCTCCTACAATGAGCAGTTCTTC. The chain employs TRBV5-6 and TRBJ2-1, with TRBD2 matching over 8 bases. V dropped 7 bases and J dropped 0; count of bases not matched to a gene: 18. The germline gives CDR1 SGHDT, CDR2 YYEEEE. CDR3 size: 19 residues.

CDR3 region: CASSLDPRGVTGELFF. CDR3 coding DNA: TGTGCCAGCAGCTTAGACCCCAGGGGAGTCACCGGGGAGCTGTTTTTT. V gene TRBV11-2 combines with J gene TRBJ2-2; a weak D match, TRBD1 (6 bases). V dropped 0 bases and J dropped 4 bases, with 12 bases sitting between them. The CDR3 spans 16 residues. The germline V gene has CDR1 SGHAT and CDR2 FQNNGV.

The gene calls are TRBV5-4 and TRBJ2-7; 8 bases fit TRBD2. After removal of 6 bases from V and 5 bases from J, the junction contained 13 bases not matched to a gene. Germline V gene sequence: CDR1 SGHNT, CDR2 YYREEE (reference sequence). The CDR3 is made up of 15 amino acids. CDR3 loop: CASTHRGGAVDEQYF. CDR3 DNA: TGTGCCAGCACTCATCGGGGGGGAGCGGTCGACGAGCAGTACTTC. The full variable domain, its missing parts supplied by reference TRBV5-4 and TRBJ2-7, is ETGVTQSPTHLIKTRGQQVTLRCSSQSGHNTVSWYQQALGQGPQFIFQYYREEENGRGNFPPRFSGLQFPNYSSELNVNALELDDSALYLCASTHRGGAVDEQYFGPGTRLTVT.

The chain carries TRBV5-1 and TRBJ1-2; tentatively, D is TRBD1 (6 bases). The length of the CDR3 is 13 residues. Trimming left V 1 base short and J 6 bases short, with 10 bases between. Germline loops: CDR1 SGHRS, CDR2 YFSETQ. The CDR3 region has the DNA TGCGCCAGCAGCTTGCGGCAGGGGAATGGCTACACCTTC. This encodes CASSLRQGNGYTF.

The chain has TRBV28 and TRBJ2-1, with TRBD2 identical over 11 bases. Germline CDR1 reads MDHEN; CDR2 reads SYDVKM. This CDR3 is built from 15 residues. V lost 6 bases to trimming and J lost 6 bases; unmatched junction nucleotides: 7. CDR3 DNA sequence: TGTGCCAGCAGCTCTAGCGGGAGGTCGCTCAATGAGCAGTTCTTC. Translating gives CASSSSGRSLNEQFF.

V gene TRBV18 combines with J gene TRBJ2-7, with D possibly matching TRBD2 (5 bases). Trimming cost V 6 bases and J 3 bases, with 9 bases left between them. Germline V gives CDR1 KGHSH, CDR2 LQKENI. The CDR3 spans 12 residues. CDR3 region: CASSRTGYEQYF. Written as DNA, the CDR3 is TGTGCCAGCTCGCGGACTGGCTACGAGCAGTACTTC.

The chain has TRBV30 and TRBJ1-1; no clear D gene. The V end lost 2 bases, the J end lost 3 bases, and 10 bases lay between the germline ends. CDR1 is GTSNPN, CDR2 SVGIG, per germline (reference sequence). CDR3 length: 13 amino acids. In DNA, the CDR3 is TGTGCCTGGAGTTTCAACGGGGACACTGAAGCTTTCTTT. Residues: CAWSFNGDTEAFF. The whole variable domain, filled in from reference TRBV30 and TRBJ1-1, reads SQTIHQWPATLVQPVGSPLSLECTVEGTSNPNLYWYRQAAGRGLQLLFYSVGIGQISSEVPQNLSASRPQDRQFILSSKKLLLSDSGFYLCAWSFNGDTEAFFGQGTRLTVV.

The chain couples TRBV6-1 to TRBJ2-7, with 7 nucleotides matching TRBD1. Losses at the gene ends were 2 bases for V and 1 base for J; bases not matched to a gene: 8. Per germline, CDR1 MNHNS and CDR2 SASEGT. This CDR3 is built from 16 residues. The CDR3 spells CASSEPETGISYEQYF. CDR3 nucleotides: TGTGCCAGCAGTGAACCTGAGACAGGGATATCCTACGAGCAGTACTTC.

The V call is TRBV21-1, the J call TRBJ1-2; TRBD1 was called by the table and not checked on the DNA. TRBV21-1 is listed as a pseudogene. The CDR3 spans 15 residues. The CDR3 DNA is TGTGCCAGCAGCAAGAGGGACAGAAATAACTATGGCTACACCTTC. Its translation is CASSKRDRNNYGYTF.

The gene calls are TRBV27 and TRBJ2-5; D ambiguous. The CDR3 spans 13 residues. The V end lost 5 bases, the J end lost 4 bases, and 11 bases lay between the germline ends. Germline V lookup: CDR1 MNHEY, CDR2 SMNVEV (reference sequence). The CDR3 coding sequence is TGTGCCAGCAGTCCGGAGATGCGAGAGACCCAGTACTTC. It translates to CASSPEMRETQYF.

This rearrangement joins TRBV10-3 to TRBJ1-1, with D uncertain. V was trimmed by 10 bases and J by 0 bases, leaving 15 bases between them. The CDR3 is made up of 14 amino acids. The germline V gene encodes CDR1 ENHRY and CDR2 SYGVKD. The CDR3 region is CATLESAMNTEAFF. In DNA form, the CDR3 reads TGTGCCACCTTGGAGTCAGCCATGAACACTGAAGCTTTCTTT.

This chain joins TRBV5-4 and TRBJ2-7; 9 bases are shared with TRBD1. The CDR3 loop spans 13 amino acids. Trimming at V came to 6 bases and at J to 6 bases, leaving 7 bases not matched to a gene. Germline V lookup: CDR1 SGHNT, CDR2 YYREEE (reference sequence). CDR3 sequence: CASTWGQGSEQYF. The CDR3 DNA reads as TGTGCCAGCACCTGGGGACAGGGCAGCGAGCAGTACTTC. The variable domain in full, with the rest retrieved from reference TRBV5-4 and TRBJ2-7, is ETGVTQSPTHLIKTRGQQVTLRCSSQSGHNTVSWYQQALGQGPQFIFQYYREEENGRGNFPPRFSGLQFPNYSSELNVNALELDDSALYLCASTWGQGSEQYFGPGTRLTVT.

The chain combines TRBV30 with TRBJ2-1, with D unresolved. Trimming left V 2 bases short and J 3 bases short, with 11 bases between. Germline CDR1 GTSNPN, CDR2 SVGIG (reference sequence). This CDR3 region has 14 residues. Here the CDR3 reads CAWSSLTGYNEQFF. CDR3 coding DNA: TGTGCCTGGAGTTCCCTAACGGGCTACAATGAGCAGTTCTTC.

This chain joins TRBV7-2 and TRBJ1-5; D is unresolved. Trimming shortened V by 3 bases and J by 5 bases, and 8 bases separated the two germline ends. CDR1 SGHTA and CDR2 FQGNSA come from the germline V gene. The CDR3 consists of 13 residues. The CDR3 DNA follows: TGTGCCAGCAGCTTGCGCACTTATCAGCCCCAGCATTTT. Protein product: CASSLRTYQPQHF.

This chain connects TRBV30 to TRBJ2-1; TRBD2 matches 8 bases. The CDR3 is 15 amino acids. Germline V gene sequence: CDR1 GTSNPN, CDR2 SVGIG (reference sequence). V was pared by 2 bases and J by 4 bases, with 7 bases of the junction left unmatched. This CDR3 reads CAWSLASGLYNEQFF. The DNA for the CDR3 is TGTGCCTGGAGTTTGGCTAGCGGGTTGTACAATGAGCAGTTCTTC.

The V call is TRBV27, the J call TRBJ1-1; D is undetermined. This CDR3 region has 13 residues. In germline, CDR1 is MNHEY, CDR2 SMNVEV (reference sequence). Between the trimmed V and J ends, which lost 8 bases and 6 bases, there was a span of 16 bases. CDR3 in amino acids: CASRSRPNAEAFF. Written as DNA, the CDR3 is TGTGCCAGCCGCTCGCGGCCCAATGCTGAAGCTTTCTTT.

CDR3 sequence reads: CASSFGHRPNYGYTF. The DNA for the CDR3 is TGTGCCAGCAGCTTTGGACACCGACCAAACTATGGCTACACCTTC. The chain links TRBV5-8 to TRBJ1-2, with D possibly matching TRBD1 (5 bases). Germline values: CDR1 SGHTS, CDR2 YDEGEE. V lost 2 bases and J 2 bases, leaving 13 bases between the germline ends. There are 15 residues in the CDR3.

The V and J genes are TRBV2 and TRBJ2-5, with 7 bases lining up with TRBD2. The CDR3 extends over 13 amino acids. In germline, CDR1 is SNHLY, CDR2 FYNNEI. V was clipped by 7 bases and J by 2 bases; unmatched bases: 4. CDR3 DNA: TGTGCCAGCAAGCGGGAAATACAAGAGACCCAGTACTTC. It specifies CASKREIQETQYF.

The chain carries TRBV27 and TRBJ1-1; D is unclear. The V end was cut by 6 bases, the J end by 2 bases, with 13 bases between. This CDR3 is built from 14 residues. Per the germline V gene, CDR1 is MNHEY and CDR2 is SMNVEV (reference sequence). In DNA, the CDR3 is TGTGCCAGCAGCCGCGGCCAGATAAACACTGAAGCTTTCTTT. This translates into CASSRGQINTEAFF.

CDR3 in DNA: TGTGCCAGTAGTATTATTACGGGATACGAGCAGTACTTC. As protein: CASSIITGYEQYF. This chain connects TRBV19 to TRBJ2-7; D is perhaps TRBD2 (5 bases). The germline V gene has CDR1 LNHDA and CDR2 SQIVND (reference sequence). V was clipped by 3 bases and J by 4 bases, with 10 bases between them. The CDR3 extends over 13 amino acids.

The chain has TRBV6-1 and TRBJ1-1; TRBD1 matches 7 bases. The CDR3 extends over 14 amino acids. Germline V CDR1 and CDR2: MNHNS, SASEGT. The V gene end was trimmed by 4 bases and the J gene end by 1 base; junction bases not matched to a gene: 3. The DNA of the CDR3 is TGTGCCAGCAGTGCGACAGGGAAGAACACTGAAGCTTTCTTT. Translated, it gives CASSATGKNTEAFF.

This clone was counted a few times. J is TRBJ2-5 and V is TRBV29-1; weak D call: TRBD1 (6 bases). V lost 6 bases to trimming and J lost 5 bases, with 25 bases between them. Per the germline V gene, CDR1 is SQVTM and CDR2 is ANQGSEA. The CDR3 is 16 residues long. The CDR3 DNA sequence: TGCAGCGTCTACAGCCGGTCAGGGGCGTGGGGGGAGACCCAGTACTTC. Encoded protein: CSVYSRSGAWGETQYF.

This rearrangement joins TRBV6-5 to TRBJ2-7, with 7 bases that match TRBD2. The CDR3 consists of 14 residues. V lost 4 bases and J lost 2; bases outside the gene matches: 5. In germline, CDR1 is MNHEY, CDR2 SVGAGI. The CDR3 reads CASSFSRGAYEQYF. In DNA form, the CDR3 reads TGTGCCAGCAGTTTCTCCCGGGGGGCCTACGAGCAGTACTTC.

The chain combines TRBV5-1 with TRBJ2-7, with 9 nucleotides matching TRBD2. This CDR3 has 17 amino acids. V gave up 0 bases and J gave up 1 base; unmatched junction bases: 8. Germline V gene data show CDR1 as SGHRS and CDR2 as YFSETQ. The CDR3 DNA is TGCGCCAGCAGCTTGGGGGGGATTAGCGGGAGTTCCTACGAGCAGTACTTC. Its protein product is CASSLGGISGSSYEQYF.

This clone was seen a few times. The J gene is TRBJ2-1, the V gene TRBV28; the D gene is possibly TRBD2 (6 bases). The CDR3 runs to 16 residues. Germline CDR1 and CDR2: MDHEN and SYDVKM. V lost 0 bases to trimming and J lost 10 bases, with 19 bases between them. The CDR3 region is CASSLWGGAIPGEQFF. CDR3 in DNA: TGTGCCAGCAGTTTATGGGGGGGAGCCATCCCGGGGGAGCAGTTCTTC.

The chain recombines TRBV28 with TRBJ2-3; 7 bases map to TRBD1. The CDR3 has 13 residues. Germline V lookup: CDR1 MDHEN, CDR2 SYDVKM. V gave up 5 bases and J gave up 4 bases; unmatched junction bases: 3. The CDR3, as DNA: TGTGCCAGCAGTGAAACAGGGGCAGATACGCAGTATTTT. Amino acids: CASSETGADTQYF.

This rearrangement joins TRBV7-9 to TRBJ2-3, with 9 bases that match TRBD2. Unmatched junction bases numbered 5, after V lost 7 bases and J lost 0 bases. This CDR3 comprises 15 residues. From germline, CDR1 is SEHNR and CDR2 FQNEAQ (reference sequence). The chain's CDR3 is CASTPLAGSTDTQYF. CDR3 bases: TGTGCCAGCACCCCTCTAGCGGGGAGCACAGATACGCAGTATTTT.